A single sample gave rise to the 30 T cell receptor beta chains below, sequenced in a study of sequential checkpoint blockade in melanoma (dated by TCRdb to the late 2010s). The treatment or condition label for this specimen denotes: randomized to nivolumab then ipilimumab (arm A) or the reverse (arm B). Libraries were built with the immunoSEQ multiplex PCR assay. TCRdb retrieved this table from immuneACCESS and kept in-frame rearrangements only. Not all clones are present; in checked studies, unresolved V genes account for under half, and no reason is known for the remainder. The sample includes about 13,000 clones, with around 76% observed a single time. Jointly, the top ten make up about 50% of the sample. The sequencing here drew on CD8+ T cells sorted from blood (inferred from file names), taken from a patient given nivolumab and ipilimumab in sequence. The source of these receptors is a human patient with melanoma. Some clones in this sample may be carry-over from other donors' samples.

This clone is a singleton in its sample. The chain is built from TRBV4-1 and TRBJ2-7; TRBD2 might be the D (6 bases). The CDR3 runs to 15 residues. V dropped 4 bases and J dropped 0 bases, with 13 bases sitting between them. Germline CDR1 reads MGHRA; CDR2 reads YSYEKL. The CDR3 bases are TGCGCCAGCAGCCCATCCCGGGGGTCCTCCTACGAGCAGTACTTC. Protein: CASSPSRGSSYEQYF.

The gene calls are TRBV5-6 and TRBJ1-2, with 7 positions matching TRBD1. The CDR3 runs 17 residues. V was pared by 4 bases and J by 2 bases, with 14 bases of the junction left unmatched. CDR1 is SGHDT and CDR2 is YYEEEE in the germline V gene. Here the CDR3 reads CASSPEGGSRVNYGYTF. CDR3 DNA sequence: TGTGCCAGCAGCCCCGAAGGGGGCAGCCGCGTCAACTATGGCTACACCTTC.

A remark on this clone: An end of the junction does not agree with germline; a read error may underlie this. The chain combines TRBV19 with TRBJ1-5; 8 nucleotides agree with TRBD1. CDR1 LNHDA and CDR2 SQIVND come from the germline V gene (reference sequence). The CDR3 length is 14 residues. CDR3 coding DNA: TGTGCCAGTAGTTCCCGACAGGGGAATCGGCCCCAGCATTTT. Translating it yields CASSSRQGNRPQHF.

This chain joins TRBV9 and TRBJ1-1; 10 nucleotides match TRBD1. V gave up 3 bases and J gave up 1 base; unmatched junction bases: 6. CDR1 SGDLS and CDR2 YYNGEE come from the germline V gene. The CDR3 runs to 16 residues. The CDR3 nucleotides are TGTGCCAGCAGCGGACAGGGGGCGGTGGGGAACACTGAAGCTTTCTTT. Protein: CASSGQGAVGNTEAFF.

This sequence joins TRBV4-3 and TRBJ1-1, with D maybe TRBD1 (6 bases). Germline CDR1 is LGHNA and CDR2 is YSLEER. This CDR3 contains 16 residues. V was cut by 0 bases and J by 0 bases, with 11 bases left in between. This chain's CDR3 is CASSQDPGAMNTEAFF. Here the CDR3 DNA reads TGCGCCAGCAGCCAAGACCCAGGGGCAATGAACACTGAAGCTTTCTTT.

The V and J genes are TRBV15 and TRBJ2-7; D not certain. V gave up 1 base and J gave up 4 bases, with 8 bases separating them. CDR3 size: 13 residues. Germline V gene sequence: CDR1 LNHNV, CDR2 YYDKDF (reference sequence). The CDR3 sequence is CATSRVPGYEQYF. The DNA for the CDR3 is TGTGCCACCAGCAGAGTACCGGGTTACGAGCAGTACTTC.

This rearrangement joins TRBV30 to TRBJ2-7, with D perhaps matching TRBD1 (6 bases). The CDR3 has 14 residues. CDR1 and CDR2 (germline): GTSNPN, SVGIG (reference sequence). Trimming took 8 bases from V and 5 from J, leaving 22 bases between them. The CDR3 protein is CAGHGWQGSNEQYF. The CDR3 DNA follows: TGTGCCGGACACGGGTGGCAGGGGTCTAACGAGCAGTACTTC.

The DNA of the CDR3 is TGTGCCAGCAGCTCTCCTACTAGCGGAGTAGCCAAAAACATTCAGTACTTC. Translating gives CASSSPTSGVAKNIQYF. The V call is TRBV7-8, the J call TRBJ2-4; 8 bases align to TRBD2. In germline, CDR1 is SGHVS, CDR2 FQNEAQ. V lost 4 bases to trimming and J lost 0 bases; unmatched junction nucleotides: 8. The CDR3 contains 17 residues. The variable domain in full, completed from reference TRBV7-8 and TRBJ2-4, reads GAGVSQSPRYKVAKRGQDVALRCDPISGHVSLFWYQQALGQGPEFLTYFQNEAQLDKSGLPSDRFFAERPEGSVSTLKIQRTQQEDSAVYLCASSSPTSGVAKNIQYFGAGTRLSVL.

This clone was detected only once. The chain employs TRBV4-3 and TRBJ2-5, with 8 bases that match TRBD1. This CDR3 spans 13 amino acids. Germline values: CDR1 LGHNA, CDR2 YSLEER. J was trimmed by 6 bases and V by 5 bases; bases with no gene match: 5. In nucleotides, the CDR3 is TGCGCCAGCAGCAAGGACAGGGTTAAGACCCAGTACTTC. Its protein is CASSKDRVKTQYF.

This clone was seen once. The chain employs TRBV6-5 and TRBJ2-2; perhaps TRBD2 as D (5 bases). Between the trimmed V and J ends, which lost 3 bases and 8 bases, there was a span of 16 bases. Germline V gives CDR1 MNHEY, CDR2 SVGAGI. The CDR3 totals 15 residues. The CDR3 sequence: CASSYNPSGRGELFF. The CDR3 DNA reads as TGTGCCAGCAGTTATAACCCCAGTGGGAGAGGGGAGCTGTTTTTT.

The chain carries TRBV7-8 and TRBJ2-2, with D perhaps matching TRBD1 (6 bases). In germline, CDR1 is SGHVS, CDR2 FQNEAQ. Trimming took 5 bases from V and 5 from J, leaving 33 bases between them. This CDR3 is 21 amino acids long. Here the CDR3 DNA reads TGTGCCAGCAGCCTTCGACCGGGTGGACAGACCCCCCGAGTTTTGACCGGGGAGCTGTTTTTT. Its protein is CASSLRPGGQTPRVLTGELFF. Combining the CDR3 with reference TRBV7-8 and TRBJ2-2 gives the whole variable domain GAGVSQSPRYKVAKRGQDVALRCDPISGHVSLFWYQQALGQGPEFLTYFQNEAQLDKSGLPSDRFFAERPEGSVSTLKIQRTQQEDSAVYLCASSLRPGGQTPRVLTGELFFGEGSRLTVL.

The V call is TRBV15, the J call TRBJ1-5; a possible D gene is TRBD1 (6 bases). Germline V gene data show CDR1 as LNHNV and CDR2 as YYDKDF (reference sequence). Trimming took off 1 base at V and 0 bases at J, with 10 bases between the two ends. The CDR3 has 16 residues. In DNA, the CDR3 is TGTGCCACCAGCAGAGGGACAGCATATAGCAATCAGCCCCAGCATTTT. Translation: CATSRGTAYSNQPQHF.

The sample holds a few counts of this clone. The DNA of the CDR3 is TGTGCCAGCAGCCCGCCTAGCGGGGGGGCCAGGGAGACCCAGTACTTC. Protein product: CASSPPSGGARETQYF. The J gene is TRBJ2-5, the V gene TRBV7-9; TRBD2 matches 12 bases. Germline CDR1 reads SEHNR; CDR2 reads FQNEAQ (reference sequence). Losses at the gene ends were 5 bases for V and 5 bases for J; bases not matched to a gene: 9. CDR3 size: 16 residues.

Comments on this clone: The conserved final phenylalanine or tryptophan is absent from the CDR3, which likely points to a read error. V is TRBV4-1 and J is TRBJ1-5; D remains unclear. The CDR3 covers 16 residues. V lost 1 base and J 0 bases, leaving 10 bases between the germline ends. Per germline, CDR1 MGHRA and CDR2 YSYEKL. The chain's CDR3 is CASSQGVPYSNQPQHC. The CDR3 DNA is TGCGCCAGCAGCCAAGGGGTACCTTATAGCAATCAGCCCCAGCATTGT.

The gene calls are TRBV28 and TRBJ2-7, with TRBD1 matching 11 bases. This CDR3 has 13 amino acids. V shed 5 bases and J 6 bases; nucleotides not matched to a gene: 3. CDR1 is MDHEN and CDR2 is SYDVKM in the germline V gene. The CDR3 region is CASSPGQGVEQYF. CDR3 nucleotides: TGTGCCAGCAGTCCGGGACAGGGGGTCGAGCAGTACTTC.

CDR3 sequence (DNA): TGTGCCAGCAGCTTTCGCGCCGGGACAGGCCGAAACACCATATATTTT. Its translation is CASSFRAGTGRNTIYF. The rearrangement joins TRBV5-8 to TRBJ1-3, with 8 bases lining up with TRBD1. Germline lookup yields CDR1 SGHTS and CDR2 YDEGEE. This CDR3 is built from 16 residues. The junction had 9 bases not matched to a gene; V was cut back by 2 bases and J by 5 bases.

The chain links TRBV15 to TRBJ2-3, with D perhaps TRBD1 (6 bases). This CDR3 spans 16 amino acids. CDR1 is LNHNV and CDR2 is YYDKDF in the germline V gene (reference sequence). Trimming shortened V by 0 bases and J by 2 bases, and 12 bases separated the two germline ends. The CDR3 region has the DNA TGTGCCACCAGCAGAGATTGGGACACAGACACAGATACGCAGTATTTT. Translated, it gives CATSRDWDTDTDTQYF.

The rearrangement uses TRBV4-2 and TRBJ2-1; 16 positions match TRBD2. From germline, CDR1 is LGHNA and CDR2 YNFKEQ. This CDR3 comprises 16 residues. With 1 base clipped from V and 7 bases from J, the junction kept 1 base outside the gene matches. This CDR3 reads CASSQGGLAGGNEQFF. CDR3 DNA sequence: TGTGCCAGCAGCCAAGGGGGACTAGCGGGGGGGAATGAGCAGTTCTTC.

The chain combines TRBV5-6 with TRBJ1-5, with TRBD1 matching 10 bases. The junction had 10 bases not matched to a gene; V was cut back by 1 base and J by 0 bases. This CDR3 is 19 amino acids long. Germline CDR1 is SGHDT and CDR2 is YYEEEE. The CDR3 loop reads CASSLRMGQGIYSNQPQHF. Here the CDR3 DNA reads TGTGCCAGCAGCTTGAGAATGGGACAGGGGATTTATAGCAATCAGCCCCAGCATTTT.

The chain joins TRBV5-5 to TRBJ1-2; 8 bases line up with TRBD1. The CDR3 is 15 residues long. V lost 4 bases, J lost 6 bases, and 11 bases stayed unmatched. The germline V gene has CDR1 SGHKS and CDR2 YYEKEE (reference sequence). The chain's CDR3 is CASSDKRTGRDGYTF. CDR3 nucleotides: TGTGCCAGCAGCGACAAGCGGACAGGGAGGGATGGCTACACCTTC.

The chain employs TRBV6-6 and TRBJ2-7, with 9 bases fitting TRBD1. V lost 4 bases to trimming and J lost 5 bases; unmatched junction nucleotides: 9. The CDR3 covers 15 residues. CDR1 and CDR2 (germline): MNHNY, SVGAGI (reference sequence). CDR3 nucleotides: TGTGCCAGCAGTTTCTGGACAGGGGAGTTCCACGAGCAGTACTTC. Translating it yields CASSFWTGEFHEQYF.

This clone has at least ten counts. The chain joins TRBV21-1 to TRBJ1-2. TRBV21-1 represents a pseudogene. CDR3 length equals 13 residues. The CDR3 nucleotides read TGTGCCAGCAGCACCCTAATCCCCTATGGCTACACCTTC. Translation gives CASSTLIPYGYTF.

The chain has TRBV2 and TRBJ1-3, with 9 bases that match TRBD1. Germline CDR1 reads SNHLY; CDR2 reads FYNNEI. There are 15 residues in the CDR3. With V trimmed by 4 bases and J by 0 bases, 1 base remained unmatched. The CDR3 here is CASSGDRVSGNTIYF. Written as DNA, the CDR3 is TGTGCCAGCAGTGGGGACAGGGTCTCTGGAAACACCATATATTTT. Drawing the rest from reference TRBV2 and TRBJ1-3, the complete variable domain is EPEVTQTPSHQVTQMGQEVILRCVPISNHLYFYWYRQILGQKVEFLVSFYNNEISEKSEIFDDQFSVERPDGSNFTLKIRSTKLEDSAMYFCASSGDRVSGNTIYFGEGSWLTVV.

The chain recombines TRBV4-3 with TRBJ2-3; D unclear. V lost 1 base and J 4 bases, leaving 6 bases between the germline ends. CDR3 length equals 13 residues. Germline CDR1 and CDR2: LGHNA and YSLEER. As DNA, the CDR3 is TGCGCCAGCAGCCAAGTTATATCAGATACGCAGTATTTT. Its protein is CASSQVISDTQYF.

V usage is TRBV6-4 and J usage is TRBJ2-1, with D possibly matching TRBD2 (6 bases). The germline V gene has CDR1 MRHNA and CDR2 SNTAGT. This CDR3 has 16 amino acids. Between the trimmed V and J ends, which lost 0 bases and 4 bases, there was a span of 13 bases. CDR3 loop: CASSDSVGGAYNEQFF. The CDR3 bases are TGTGCCAGCAGTGACTCGGTCGGGGGTGCGTACAATGAGCAGTTCTTC.

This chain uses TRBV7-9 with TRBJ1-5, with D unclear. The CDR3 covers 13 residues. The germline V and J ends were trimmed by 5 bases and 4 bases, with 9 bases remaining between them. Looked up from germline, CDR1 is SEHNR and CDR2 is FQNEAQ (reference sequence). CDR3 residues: CASSPPGNQPQHF. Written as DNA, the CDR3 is TGTGCCAGCAGCCCCCCGGGGAATCAGCCCCAGCATTTT.

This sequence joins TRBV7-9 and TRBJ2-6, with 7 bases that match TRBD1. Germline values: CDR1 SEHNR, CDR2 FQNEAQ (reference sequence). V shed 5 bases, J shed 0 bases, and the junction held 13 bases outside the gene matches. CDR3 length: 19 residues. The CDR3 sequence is CASSGPGTVPDSGANVLTF. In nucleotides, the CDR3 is TGTGCCAGCAGCGGACCCGGGACAGTTCCTGACTCTGGGGCCAACGTCCTGACTTTC. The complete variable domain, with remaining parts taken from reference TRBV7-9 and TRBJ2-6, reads DTGVSQNPRHKITKRGQNVTFRCDPISEHNRLYWYRQTLGQGPEFLTYFQNEAQLEKSRLLSDRFSAERPKGSFSTLEIQRTEQGDSAMYLCASSGPGTVPDSGANVLTFGAGSRLTVL.

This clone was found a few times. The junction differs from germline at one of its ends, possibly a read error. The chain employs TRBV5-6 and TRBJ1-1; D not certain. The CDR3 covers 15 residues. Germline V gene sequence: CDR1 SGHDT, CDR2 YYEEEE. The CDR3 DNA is TGTGCCAGCAGTTTGGAGGCCCTCGCGGACACTGAAGCTTTCTTT. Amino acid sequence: CASSLEALADTEAFF.

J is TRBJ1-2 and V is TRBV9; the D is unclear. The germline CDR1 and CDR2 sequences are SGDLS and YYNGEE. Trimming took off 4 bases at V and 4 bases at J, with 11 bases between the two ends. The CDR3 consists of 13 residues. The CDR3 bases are TGTGCCAGCAGCAAACCGGAGACCTATGGCTACACCTTC. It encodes CASSKPETYGYTF.

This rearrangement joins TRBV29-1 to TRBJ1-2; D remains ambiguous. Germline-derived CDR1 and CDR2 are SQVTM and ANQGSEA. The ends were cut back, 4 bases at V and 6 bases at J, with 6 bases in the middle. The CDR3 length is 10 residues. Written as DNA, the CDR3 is TGCAGCGTTGCGGGAGATGGCTACACCTTC. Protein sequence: CSVAGDGYTF.